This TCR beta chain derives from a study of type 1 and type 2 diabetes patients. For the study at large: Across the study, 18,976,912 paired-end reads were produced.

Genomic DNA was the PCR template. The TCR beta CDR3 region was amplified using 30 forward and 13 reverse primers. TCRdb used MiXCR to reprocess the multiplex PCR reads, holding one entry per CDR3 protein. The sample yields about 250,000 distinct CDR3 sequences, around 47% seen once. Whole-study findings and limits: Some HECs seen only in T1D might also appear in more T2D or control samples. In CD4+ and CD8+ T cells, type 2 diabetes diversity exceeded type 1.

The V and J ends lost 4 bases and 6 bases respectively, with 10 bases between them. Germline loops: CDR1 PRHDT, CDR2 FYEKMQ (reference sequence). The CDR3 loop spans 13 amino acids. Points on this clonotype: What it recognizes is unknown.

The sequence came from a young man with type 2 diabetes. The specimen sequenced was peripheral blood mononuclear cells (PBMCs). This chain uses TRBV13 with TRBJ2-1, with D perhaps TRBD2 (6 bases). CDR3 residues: CASSSRGLNEQFF. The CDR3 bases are TGTGCCAGCAGCTCGCGGGGTCTCAATGAGCAGTTCTTC.